The 24 T cell receptor beta chains given below trace back to one sample, sequenced in a study of blood T cell repertoires in COVID-19. TCRdb's table, derived via immunoSEQ multiplex PCR, lists solely in-frame clones and lacks some. The table has 200,000 to 300,000 clones, 70% to 85% seen once; the top ten hold approximately 9.6%. Material for sequencing was peripheral blood. Receptors were obtained from a woman older than 75 with acute or convalescent COVID-19.

The chain recombines TRBV19 with TRBJ1-2, with D possibly being TRBD1 (5 bases). V gave up 5 bases and J gave up 6 bases, with 13 bases separating them. Germline CDR1 is LNHDA and CDR2 is SQIVND (reference sequence). This CDR3 region has 13 residues. The CDR3 protein is CASSPGRADGYTF. In DNA, the CDR3 is TGTGCCAGTAGTCCCGGCAGGGCGGATGGCTACACCTTC.

DNA of the CDR3: TGTGCCATCAGTGAGTCGCTGTCATCCTCGGACAGGGGGTCGGATACGCAGTATTTT. Amino acid sequence: CAISESLSSSDRGSDTQYF. J is TRBJ2-3 and V is TRBV10-3; 10 nucleotides line up with TRBD1. The ends lost 0 bases at V and 6 bases at J; junction bases unmatched: 15. CDR1 and CDR2 from the germline V gene are ENHRY and SYGVKD. This CDR3 has 19 residues.

J is TRBJ1-2 and V is TRBV28, with D perhaps TRBD1 (6 bases). Germline V gene data show CDR1 as MDHEN and CDR2 as SYDVKM. V lost 6 bases, J lost 0 bases, and 17 bases lay in between. The CDR3 is 16 residues long. This chain's CDR3 is CASSAYRQVSNYGYTF. The CDR3 coding sequence is TGTGCCAGCAGCGCATACCGACAGGTTTCTAACTATGGCTACACCTTC.

The V gene is TRBV28, the J gene TRBJ1-3; 8 bases fit TRBD1. The CDR3 covers 15 residues. The ends lost 5 bases at V and 4 bases at J; junction bases unmatched: 7. The germline gives CDR1 MDHEN, CDR2 SYDVKM. The CDR3 protein is CASSPGQVYGNTIYF. Written as DNA, the CDR3 is TGTGCCAGCAGTCCGGGACAGGTCTACGGAAACACCATATATTTT.

The chain carries TRBV2 and TRBJ2-5, with TRBD2 matching 8 bases. There are 15 residues in the CDR3. V trimming: 8 bases; J trimming: 5 bases; junction bases outside the gene matches: 13. In germline, CDR1 is SNHLY, CDR2 FYNNEI. The CDR3 sequence: CASGKSGGLGETQYF. The CDR3 coding sequence is TGTGCCAGCGGAAAAAGCGGGGGCTTAGGGGAGACCCAGTACTTC.

The chain joins TRBV18 to TRBJ1-5, with 9 bases fitting TRBD1. Germline V gene lookup returns CDR1 KGHSH and CDR2 LQKENI. Trimming took 6 bases from V and 4 from J; bases not matched to a gene: 7. The CDR3 has 15 amino acids. The CDR3 loop reads CASSVKQGANQPQHF. The CDR3 nucleotides read TGTGCCAGCTCGGTCAAACAGGGGGCGAATCAGCCCCAGCATTTT.

The chain has TRBV28 and TRBJ1-5; 9 positions match TRBD1. This CDR3 has 15 residues. Germline values: CDR1 MDHEN, CDR2 SYDVKM. V gave up 6 bases and J gave up 6 bases; unmatched junction bases: 9. CDR3 region: CASSRGQGRPQPQHF. In nucleotides, the CDR3 is TGTGCCAGCAGCCGCGGACAGGGGAGGCCTCAGCCCCAGCATTTT.

The chain joins TRBV28 to TRBJ2-2, with D tentatively TRBD2 (5 bases). Germline values: CDR1 MDHEN, CDR2 SYDVKM. V lost 5 bases to trimming and J lost 1 base, with 14 bases between them. The CDR3 has 16 residues. The CDR3 spells CASSDLADGNTGELFF. The DNA for the CDR3 is TGTGCCAGCAGTGACCTAGCCGACGGGAACACCGGGGAGCTGTTTTTT.

V and J are TRBV28 and TRBJ1-2; TRBD1 matches 9 bases. The CDR3 contains 17 residues. The germline gives CDR1 MDHEN, CDR2 SYDVKM. The V and J ends lost 5 bases and 2 bases, in that order; junction bases with no gene match: 12. The CDR3 nucleotides are TGTGCCAGCAGTAAGACCGGGACAGGGTTGGCCAACTATGGCTACACCTTC. It yields the protein CASSKTGTGLANYGYTF.

This clone was seen once. The chain couples TRBV19 to TRBJ1-2, with D possibly TRBD1 on 6 matching bases. This CDR3 contains 14 residues. In germline, CDR1 is LNHDA, CDR2 SQIVND (reference sequence). With 7 bases removed from V and 6 bases from J, the gap between germline ends came to 18 bases. The CDR3: CASIRIGGNHGYTF. CDR3 in DNA: TGTGCCAGTATCCGAATAGGGGGAAACCATGGCTACACCTTC.

The chain joins TRBV7-2 to TRBJ2-3; tentative D call: TRBD1 (5 bases). Between the trimmed V and J ends, which lost 3 bases and 1 base, there was a span of 20 bases. This CDR3 comprises 18 residues. In germline, CDR1 is SGHTA, CDR2 FQGNSA. DNA for the CDR3: TGTGCCAGCAGCTTTAGGACAAGCCCGTGGATTCGCACAGATACGCAGTATTTT. Residues: CASSFRTSPWIRTDTQYF.

This chain connects TRBV2 to TRBJ1-1; 9 bases map to TRBD1. Per the germline V gene, CDR1 is SNHLY and CDR2 is FYNNEI. This CDR3 has 14 residues. Losses at the gene ends were 7 bases for V and 4 bases for J; bases not matched to a gene: 7. CDR3: CASNRPTGGTEAFF. The CDR3, as DNA: TGTGCCAGCAATCGCCCGACAGGGGGCACTGAAGCTTTCTTT.

In this sample, this clone turned up once. The rearrangement joins TRBV10-2 to TRBJ1-6; 10 bases match TRBD1. CDR1 and CDR2 from the germline V gene are WSHSY and SAAADI. The CDR3 has 13 residues. Trimming took 7 bases from V and 9 from J; bases not matched to a gene: 3. The CDR3 DNA reads as TGCGCCAGCAAGAGGGACAGGGGTTCACCCCTCCACTTT. Translated, it gives CASKRDRGSPLHF.

In its sample, this clone was seen once. This chain uses TRBV18 with TRBJ2-7, with a possible D match to TRBD2 (6 bases). The germline V gene encodes CDR1 KGHSH and CDR2 LQKENI. The CDR3 sequence is 15 residues long. V was pared by 6 bases and J by 0 bases, with 15 bases between. CDR3 sequence: CASSSQGLYSYEQYF. CDR3 in DNA: TGTGCCAGCTCTTCCCAGGGACTCTACTCCTACGAGCAGTACTTC.

This chain links TRBV7-6 with TRBJ2-7; no clear D gene. V was clipped by 1 base and J by 6 bases, with 10 bases between them. Germline V CDR1 and CDR2: SGHVS, FNYEAQ. CDR3 length equals 13 residues. The CDR3 loop reads CASSLDPGSEQYF. CDR3 nucleotides: TGTGCCAGCAGCTTAGACCCAGGCAGCGAGCAGTACTTC.

The gene calls are TRBV3-1 (or the pseudogene TRBV3-2) and TRBJ1-1; TRBD1 is a possible D gene (6 bases). The CDR3 contains 15 residues. V gave up 5 bases and J gave up 7 bases, with 20 bases separating them. Germline CDR1 and CDR2: LGHDT and YNNKEL (reference sequence). CDR3 region: CASSASERQAVEAFF. The CDR3 region has the DNA TGTGCCAGCAGCGCAAGCGAAAGACAGGCAGTTGAAGCTTTCTTT.

The gene calls are TRBV28 and TRBJ1-2; tentative D call: TRBD1 (5 bases). Germline V CDR1 and CDR2: MDHEN, SYDVKM. Trimming pared 2 bases from V and 0 bases from J, leaving 16 bases between. The length of the CDR3 is 17 residues. Written as DNA, the CDR3 is TGTGCCAGCAGTTTACACCCAATGACGGGGGCTAACTATGGCTACACCTTC. This sequence encodes CASSLHPMTGANYGYTF.

The chain couples TRBV6-5 to TRBJ1-4, with TRBD1 matching 7 bases. Germline CDR1 reads MNHEY; CDR2 reads SVGAGI. The trim removed 6 bases at V and 8 bases at J, leaving 12 bases unmatched. There are 15 residues in the CDR3. As DNA, the CDR3 is TGTGCCAGCAGCCTCATAGGGGGCTACGCGGAAAAACTGTTTTTT. Translated, it gives CASSLIGGYAEKLFF.

For the CDR3, the DNA is TGCGCCAGCAGCTTGGCCCCAGGGAACTATGGCTACACCTTC. Protein sequence: CASSLAPGNYGYTF. The rearrangement links TRBV5-1 to TRBJ1-2; TRBD1 is a possible D gene (5 bases). Germline CDR1 is SGHRS and CDR2 is YFSETQ. The ends were cut back, 0 bases at V and 2 bases at J, with 8 bases in the middle. The CDR3 totals 14 residues.

This chain joins TRBV28 and TRBJ1-2, with D maybe TRBD1 (5 bases). The CDR3 covers 15 residues. Germline V gene data show CDR1 as MDHEN and CDR2 as SYDVKM. Trimming took 1 base from V and 7 from J, leaving 16 bases between them. Here the CDR3 reads CASSLSAAGRGGYTF. CDR3 bases: TGTGCCAGCAGTTTATCGGCCGCGGGGAGGGGTGGCTACACCTTC.

The chain combines TRBV4-1 with TRBJ2-1; D gene ambiguous. CDR3 length: 14 amino acids. Germline V CDR1 and CDR2: MGHRA, YSYEKL. Trimming cost V 1 base and J 6 bases, with 10 bases left between them. The DNA for the CDR3 is TGCGCCAGCAGCCAAGTTCCGGGTATCAATGAGCAGTTCTTC. It specifies CASSQVPGINEQFF.

The rearrangement links TRBV5-1 to TRBJ1-1; 8 bases fit TRBD1. CDR1 SGHRS and CDR2 YFSETQ come from the germline V gene. V dropped 7 bases and J dropped 8; count of bases not matched to a gene: 13. CDR3 size: 14 residues. CDR3 sequence (DNA): TGCGCCAGCTCGTACGTCCAGGGGGCCTACGAAGCTTTCTTT. Residues: CASSYVQGAYEAFF.

This chain connects TRBV25-1 to TRBJ2-2; weak D call: TRBD1 (6 bases). CDR1 and CDR2 (germline): MGHDK, SYGVNS. This CDR3 region has 15 residues. V was clipped by 4 bases and J by 3 bases, with 12 bases between them. The CDR3 sequence is CASSAATGYTGELFF. The CDR3 DNA follows: TGTGCCAGCAGTGCCGCGACAGGTTACACCGGGGAGCTGTTTTTT.

This clone was found many times. The gene calls are TRBV5-1 and TRBJ2-7, with D tentatively TRBD1 (5 bases). V was pared by 0 bases and J by 4 bases, with 8 bases between. Germline CDR1 and CDR2: SGHRS and YFSETQ. The CDR3 has 13 amino acids. CDR3 nucleotides: TGCGCCAGCAGCTTGGCCGGACAATACGAGCAGTACTTC. It codes for CASSLAGQYEQYF. Complete variable domain (other parts from reference TRBV5-1 and TRBJ2-7): KAGVTQTPRYLIKTRGQQVTLSCSPISGHRSVSWYQQTPGQGLQFLFEYFSETQRNKGNFPGRFSGRQFSNSRSEMNVSTLELGDSALYLCASSLAGQYEQYFGPGTRLTVT.